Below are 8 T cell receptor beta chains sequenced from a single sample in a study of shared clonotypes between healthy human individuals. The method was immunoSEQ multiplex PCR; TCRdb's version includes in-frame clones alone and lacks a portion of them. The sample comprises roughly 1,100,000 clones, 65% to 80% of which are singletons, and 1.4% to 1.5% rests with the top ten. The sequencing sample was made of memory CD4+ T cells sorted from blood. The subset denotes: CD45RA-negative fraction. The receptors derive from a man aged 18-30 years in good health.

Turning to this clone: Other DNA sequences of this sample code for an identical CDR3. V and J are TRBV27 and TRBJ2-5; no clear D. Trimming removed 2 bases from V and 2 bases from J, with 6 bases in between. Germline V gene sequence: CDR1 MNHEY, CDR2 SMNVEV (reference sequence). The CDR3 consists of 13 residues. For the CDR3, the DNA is TGTGCCAGCAGTTTACGTGGACAAGAGACCCAGTACTTC. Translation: CASSLRGQETQYF.

The CDR3 spells CASRKSGTGSNSGQHF. The CDR3 DNA is TGTGCCAGCAGGAAATCCGGGACTGGATCGAACAGCGGCCAGCATTTT. This chain joins TRBV27 and TRBJ1-5; D is possibly TRBD1 (5 bases). Trimming took off 6 bases at V and 12 bases at J, with 27 bases between the two ends. The V gene's germline CDR1 is MNHEY and CDR2 SMNVEV (reference sequence). The CDR3 length is 16 residues.

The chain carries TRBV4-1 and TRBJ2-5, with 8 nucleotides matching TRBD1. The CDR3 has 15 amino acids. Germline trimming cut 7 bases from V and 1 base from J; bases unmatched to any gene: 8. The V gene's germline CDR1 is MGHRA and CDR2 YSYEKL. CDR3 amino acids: CASKGQGSGQETQYF. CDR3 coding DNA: TGCGCCAGCAAAGGACAGGGCAGTGGCCAAGAGACCCAGTACTTC.

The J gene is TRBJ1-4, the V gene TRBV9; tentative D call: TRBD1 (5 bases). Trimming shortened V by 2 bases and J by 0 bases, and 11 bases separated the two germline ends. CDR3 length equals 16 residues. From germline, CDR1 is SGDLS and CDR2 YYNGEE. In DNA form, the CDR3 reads TGTGCCAGCAGCGTCGCAGGGTCTTCAACTAATGAAAAACTGTTTTTT. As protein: CASSVAGSSTNEKLFF.

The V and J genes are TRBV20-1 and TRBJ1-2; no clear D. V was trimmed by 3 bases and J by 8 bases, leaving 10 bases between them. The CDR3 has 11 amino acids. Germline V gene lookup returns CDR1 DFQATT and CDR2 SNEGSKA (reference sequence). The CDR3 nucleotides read TGCAGTGCTAGTCCCGAAGGCGGCTACACCTTC. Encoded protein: CSASPEGGYTF.

In DNA form, the CDR3 reads TGCGCCAGCAGCCAAGATCTTAGGAACACAGATACGCAGTATTTT. Its translation is CASSQDLRNTDTQYF. V usage is TRBV4-3 and J usage is TRBJ2-3; D call uncertain. Between the trimmed V and J ends, which lost 0 bases and 2 bases, there was a span of 9 bases. Per germline, CDR1 LGHNA and CDR2 YSLEER. The CDR3 totals 15 residues.

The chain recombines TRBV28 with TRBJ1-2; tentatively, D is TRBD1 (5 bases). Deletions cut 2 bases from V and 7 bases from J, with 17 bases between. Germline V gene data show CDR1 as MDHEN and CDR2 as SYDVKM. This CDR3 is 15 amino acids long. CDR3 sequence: CASSLLGGQGGGYTF. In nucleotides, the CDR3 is TGTGCCAGCAGTTTACTGGGGGGTCAGGGAGGTGGCTACACCTTC.

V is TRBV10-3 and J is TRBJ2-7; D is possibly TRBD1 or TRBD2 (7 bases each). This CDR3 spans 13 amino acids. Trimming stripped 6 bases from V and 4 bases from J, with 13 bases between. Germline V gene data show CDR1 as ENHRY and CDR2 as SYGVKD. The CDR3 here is CAIRIQGGYEQYF. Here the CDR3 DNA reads TGTGCCATCAGAATTCAGGGGGGGTACGAGCAGTACTTC.